This is a list of T cell receptor beta chains from one sample in a study of blood T cells in healthy people across ages. TCRdb called the 5' RACE reads again in MiXCR, with one record for every CDR3 protein. The sample records 450,000 to 600,000 distinct CDR3 sequences, approximately 26% being singletons. These data are also associated with another study on T cells of mothers and their children.

The sequencing input was blood. Receptors originate from a boy between 2 and 15 years old in good health. The CDR3 runs from the conserved cysteine through the conserved F or W. The order of the fields is D gene, V gene, J gene, clone size, CDR3 length, CDR3 DNA, CDR3 protein. D genes are given only for firm matches. Clone size is stated in some rows and not others, as once, few, many or a class when expanded.

D: -; V: TRBV10-3; J: TRBJ2-7; size: -; length: 15; DNA: TGTGCCATCAGCCCCAACGGGTCACCAACCTACGAGCAGTACTTC; CDR3: CAISPNGSPTYEQYF
D: TRBD2; V: TRBV6-5; J: TRBJ2-5; size: -; length: 19; DNA: TGTGCCAGCAGTTACTCCTACCCCTTGACTAGCCTGCCAGAAGAGACCCAGTACTTC; CDR3: CASSYSYPLTSLPEETQYF
D: TRBD2; V: TRBV20-1; J: TRBJ2-1; size: few; length: 15; DNA: TGCAGTGCTAGAAGAGCCGGGACTAGCGGCAATGAGCAGTTCTTC; CDR3: CSARRAGTSGNEQFF
D: -; V: TRBV7-9; J: TRBJ1-1; size: many; length: 13; DNA: TGTGCCAGCAGCCTCGGGGAACGGGGTGAAGCTTTCTTT; CDR3: CASSLGERGEAFF
D: -; V: TRBV3-1; J: TRBJ2-7; size: -; length: 15; DNA: TGTGCCAGCAGCCGGTACTCACCACCAGCCTACGAGCAGTACTTC; CDR3: CASSRYSPPAYEQYF
D: -; V: TRBV6-5; J: TRBJ1-4; size: -; length: 16; DNA: TGTGCCAGCAGTTACGGCAGGGGCCTCCCAAATGAAAAACTGTTTTTT; CDR3: CASSYGRGLPNEKLFF
D: -; V: TRBV3-1; J: TRBJ2-5; size: few; length: 9; DNA: TGTGCCCGCGGAAAGGCCCAGTACTTC; CDR3: CARGKAQYF
D: -; V: TRBV7-9; J: TRBJ2-3; size: -; length: 15; DNA: TGTGCCAGCAGCGGGACTTCGCCTAGCACAGATACGCAGTATTTT; CDR3: CASSGTSPSTDTQYF
D: TRBD1; V: TRBV20-1; J: TRBJ2-5; size: many; length: 15; DNA: TGCAGTGCATCTCCTCCGGGACAGCTACAAGAGACCCAGTACTTC; CDR3: CSASPPGQLQETQYF
D: TRBD2; V: TRBV5-1; J: TRBJ2-7; size: -; length: 15; DNA: TGCGCCAGCAGCTTTTTTGCGGGAGGGACCTACGAGCAGTACTTC; CDR3: CASSFFAGGTYEQYF
D: TRBD1; V: TRBV6-6; J: TRBJ2-2; size: -; length: 14; DNA: TGTGCCAGCAGTAACAGGGGGGATCCCGGGGAGCTGTTTTTT; CDR3: CASSNRGDPGELFF
D: TRBD1; V: TRBV5-1; J: TRBJ2-7; size: -; length: 15; DNA: TGCGCCAGCAGCTTGGTCCTGGGACAGGGACTTTTGCAGTACTTC; CDR3: CASSLVLGQGLLQYF
D: -; V: TRBV5-1; J: TRBJ2-7; size: -; length: 15; DNA: TGCGCCAGCAGCTTCCGGGCACAAGGGTCCTACGAGCAGTACTTC; CDR3: CASSFRAQGSYEQYF
D: TRBD2; V: TRBV2; J: TRBJ2-5; size: -; length: 15; DNA: TGTGCCAGCACCGGACTAGCGGGGGGGCAAGAGACCCAGTACTTC; CDR3: CASTGLAGGQETQYF
D: TRBD1; V: TRBV6-1; J: TRBJ2-5; size: -; length: 13; DNA: TGTGCCAGCAGTGGGAACAGGGGAGAGACCCAGTACTTC; CDR3: CASSGNRGETQYF
D: -; V: TRBV12-3/TRBV12-4; J: TRBJ2-1; size: many; length: 13; DNA: TGTGCCAGCAGTTTAGGTAGCGGTGATGAGCAGTTCTTC; CDR3: CASSLGSGDEQFF
D: -; V: TRBV21-1; J: TRBJ2-1; size: few; length: 17; DNA: TGTGCCAGCAGCAATGTACCCACAGGGGGATCCTACAATGAGCAGTTCTTC; CDR3: CASSNVPTGGSYNEQFF
D: -; V: TRBV6-6; J: TRBJ2-7; size: few; length: 14; DNA: TGTGCCAACCCAGACTCGCCAAGCTCCTACGAGCAGTACTTC; CDR3: CANPDSPSSYEQYF
D: -; V: TRBV5-8; J: TRBJ2-1; size: few; length: 14; DNA: TGTGCCAGCAGCTTGGCAACGAAGCACAATGAGCAGTTCTTC; CDR3: CASSLATKHNEQFF
D: -; V: TRBV20-1; J: TRBJ1-1; size: -; length: 12; DNA: TGCAGTGCTAGCCAGGGAGACACTGAAGCTTTCTTT; CDR3: CSASQGDTEAFF
D: -; V: TRBV3-1; J: TRBJ2-7; size: few; length: 13; DNA: TGTGCCAGCAGCCAACACGGGTCCTACGAGCAGTACTTC; CDR3: CASSQHGSYEQYF
D: TRBD2; V: TRBV12-3/TRBV12-4; J: TRBJ2-5; size: few; length: 16; DNA: TGTGCCAGCAGCCAGCGACTAGCGGGAGGGAAGGAGACCCAGTACTTC; CDR3: CASSQRLAGGKETQYF
D: TRBD1; V: TRBV12-5; J: TRBJ2-6; size: -; length: 19; DNA: TGTGCTAGTGGACCGACCCTGGGACAGGGTAATTCTGGGGCCAACGTCCTGACTTTC; CDR3: CASGPTLGQGNSGANVLTF
D: -; V: TRBV6-1; J: TRBJ2-7; size: -; length: 13; DNA: TGTGCCAGCAGTGACGCGCGGACCGGTGAGCAGTACTTC; CDR3: CASSDARTGEQYF
D: -; V: TRBV6-2/TRBV6-3; J: TRBJ2-5; size: -; length: 13; DNA: TGTGCCAGCAGTTACTGGGGGGGCGAGACCCAGTACTTC; CDR3: CASSYWGGETQYF
D: TRBD2; V: TRBV4-1; J: TRBJ2-1; size: -; length: 20; DNA: TGCGCCAGCAGCCAAGAGGTCTGGACTAGCGGGAGTGGATCCTACAATGAGCAGTTCTTC; CDR3: CASSQEVWTSGSGSYNEQFF
D: TRBD1; V: TRBV5-1; J: TRBJ2-5; size: -; length: 14; DNA: TGCGCCAGCAGCTGGGACAGCGCCGAAGAGACCCAGTACTTC; CDR3: CASSWDSAEETQYF
D: TRBD2; V: TRBV5-1; J: TRBJ2-1; size: -; length: 16; DNA: TGCGCCAGCACCATGGGGACTAGCGGGCAATACAATGAGCAGTTCTTC; CDR3: CASTMGTSGQYNEQFF
D: TRBD1; V: TRBV3-1; J: TRBJ2-7; size: few; length: 16; DNA: TGTGCCAGCAGCCCCAGAGGATGGGGACAGGGGAACGAGCAGTACTTC; CDR3: CASSPRGWGQGNEQYF
D: TRBD2; V: TRBV4-3; J: TRBJ2-1; size: -; length: 15; DNA: TGCGCCAGCAGCCAAAGACTAGCAAACGACGATGAGCAGTTCTTC; CDR3: CASSQRLANDDEQFF
D: -; V: TRBV29-1; J: TRBJ2-1; size: -; length: 10; DNA: TGCAGCGTTCACTACAATGAGCAGTTCTTC; CDR3: CSVHYNEQFF
D: TRBD2; V: TRBV5-8; J: TRBJ2-4; size: -; length: 16; DNA: TGTGCCAGCAGCTTGGGGGCAGGGAGGGGCAAAAACATTCAGTACTTC; CDR3: CASSLGAGRGKNIQYF
D: -; V: TRBV27; J: TRBJ1-1; size: few; length: 15; DNA: TGTGCCAGCGGACACGGCACGGCAATTACCGCTGAAGCTTTCTTT; CDR3: CASGHGTAITAEAFF
D: -; V: TRBV11-2; J: TRBJ2-2; size: few; length: 10; DNA: TGTGCCAGCAGCCCCGGGGAGCTGTTTTTT; CDR3: CASSPGELFF
D: TRBD2; V: TRBV20-1; J: TRBJ2-7; size: few; length: 14; DNA: TGCAGTGCTAGAAGTAGCGGGGTTTCCTACGAGCAGTACTTC; CDR3: CSARSSGVSYEQYF
D: -; V: TRBV20-1; J: TRBJ1-2; size: -; length: 16; DNA: TGCAGTGCTAGTGTGGGGACTTCTTCGGTGGACTATGGCTACACCTTC; CDR3: CSASVGTSSVDYGYTF
D: TRBD2; V: TRBV6-2/TRBV6-3; J: TRBJ2-5; size: -; length: 16; DNA: TGTGCCAGCAGTCGCCGAGCGGGAGCGTACCAAGAGACCCAGTACTTC; CDR3: CASSRRAGAYQETQYF
D: TRBD1; V: TRBV7-2; J: TRBJ2-1; size: -; length: 19; DNA: TGTGCCAGCAGCTTTTATCAGGCCGACAGGGGTAGCTCCTACAATGAGCAGTTCTTC; CDR3: CASSFYQADRGSSYNEQFF
D: TRBD2; V: TRBV4-2; J: TRBJ2-4; size: few; length: 17; DNA: TGTGCCAGCAGCCACTCAATGGACGGGGGGGCGAAAAACATTCAGTACTTC; CDR3: CASSHSMDGGAKNIQYF
D: -; V: TRBV7-9; J: TRBJ1-2; size: -; length: 14; DNA: TGTGCCAGCAGCCACGGACAGCCTTCCTATGGCTACACCTTC; CDR3: CASSHGQPSYGYTF
D: -; V: TRBV5-4; J: TRBJ1-1; size: -; length: 13; DNA: TGTGCCAGCAGCTTGGATGGGCCCACTGAAGCTTTCTTT; CDR3: CASSLDGPTEAFF
D: TRBD1; V: TRBV6-5; J: TRBJ2-7; size: -; length: 13; DNA: TGTGCCAGCCGGGGACAGGGAGAGTACGAGCAGTACTTC; CDR3: CASRGQGEYEQYF
D: TRBD1; V: TRBV4-2; J: TRBJ1-1; size: few; length: 15; DNA: TGTGCCAGCAGCCAAGAGGACAGGGGGCGAACTGAAGCTTTCTTT; CDR3: CASSQEDRGRTEAFF
D: TRBD1; V: TRBV12-5; J: TRBJ1-2; size: few; length: 17; DNA: TGTGCTAGTCAAAACAGGGGAGGTCTCGCCCCTAACTATGGCTACACCTTC; CDR3: CASQNRGGLAPNYGYTF
D: TRBD1; V: TRBV15; J: TRBJ2-2; size: -; length: 14; DNA: TGTGCCACCAGCAGAGACAGGGGGCCCGGGGAGCTGTTTTTT; CDR3: CATSRDRGPGELFF